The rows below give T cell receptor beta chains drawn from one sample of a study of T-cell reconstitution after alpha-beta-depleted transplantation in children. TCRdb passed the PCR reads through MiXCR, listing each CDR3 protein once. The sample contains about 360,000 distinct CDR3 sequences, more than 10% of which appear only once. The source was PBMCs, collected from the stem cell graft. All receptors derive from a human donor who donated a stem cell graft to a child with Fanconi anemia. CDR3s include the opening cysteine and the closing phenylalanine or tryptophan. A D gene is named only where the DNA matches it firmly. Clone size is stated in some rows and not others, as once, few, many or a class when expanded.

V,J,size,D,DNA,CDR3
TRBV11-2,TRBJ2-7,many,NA,TGTGCCAGCAGCGCCACCTACGAGCAGTACTTC,CASSATYEQYF
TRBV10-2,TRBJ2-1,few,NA,TGCGCCATCGGACTTACTTCCTACAATGAGCAGTTCTTC,CAIGLTSYNEQFF
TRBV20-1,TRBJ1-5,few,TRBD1,TGCAGTGGCAGATACGGGACAGGGGGTAATCAGCCCCAGCATTTT,CSGRYGTGGNQPQHF
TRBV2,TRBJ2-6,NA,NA,TGTGCCAGCACGAGGGGGGCCACCGGGGCCAACGTCCTGACTTTC,CASTRGATGANVLTF
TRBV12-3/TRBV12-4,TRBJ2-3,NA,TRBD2,TGTGCCAGCAGCCGACGGCTAGCGGGGGGGCGAGCGGATACGCAGTATTTT,CASSRRLAGGRADTQYF
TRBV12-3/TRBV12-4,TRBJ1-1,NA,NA,TGTGCCAGCAGCCGCCGGGAGGAAGCTTTCTTT,CASSRREEAFF
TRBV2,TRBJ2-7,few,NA,TGTGCCACTCTAGGACAGAGCTACGAGCAGTACTTC,CATLGQSYEQYF
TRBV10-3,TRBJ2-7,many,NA,TGTGCCATCAGTGAGAGACAGGCGGGCTACGAGCAGTACTTC,CAISERQAGYEQYF
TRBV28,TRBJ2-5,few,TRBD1,TGTGCCAGCAGTGGATCAACCGGGACAGGGCTTCAAGAGACCCAGTACTTC,CASSGSTGTGLQETQYF
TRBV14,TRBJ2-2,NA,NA,TGTGCCAGCAGCCAAATGACTAAGATGAACACCGGGGAGCTGTTTTTT,CASSQMTKMNTGELFF
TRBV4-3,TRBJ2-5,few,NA,TGCGCCAGCAGCCAAGCCGGGGAATTGGGGACCCAGTACTTC,CASSQAGELGTQYF
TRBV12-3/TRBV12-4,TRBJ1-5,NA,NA,TGTGCCAGCAGTTGGGTAGAGGGTCAGCCCCAGCATTTT,CASSWVEGQPQHF
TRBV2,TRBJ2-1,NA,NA,TGTGCCAGCAGTCTGATGGGGGGTCTTTACAATGAGCAGTTCTTC,CASSLMGGLYNEQFF
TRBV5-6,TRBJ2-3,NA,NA,TGTGCCAGCACAACGGGCCAACACGCAGATACGCAGTATTTT,CASTTGQHADTQYF
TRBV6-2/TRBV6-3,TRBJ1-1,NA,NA,TGTGCCAGCAGTTACTCCGAGGTCCTGCGCACTGAAGCTTTCTTT,CASSYSEVLRTEAFF
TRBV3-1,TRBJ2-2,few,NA,TGTGCCAGCAGACCTTGGGGGACCGGGGAGCTGTTTTTT,CASRPWGTGELFF
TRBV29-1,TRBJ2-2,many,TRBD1,TGCAGCGTTGGGACAGGGGTTACCACCGGGGAGCTGTTTTTT,CSVGTGVTTGELFF
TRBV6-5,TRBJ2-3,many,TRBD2,TGTGCCAGCTCCCAGGGACTACCTTCCACAGATACGCAGTATTTT,CASSQGLPSTDTQYF
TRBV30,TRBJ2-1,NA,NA,TGTGCCTTTAACAGGGTTCACGCGAACAATGAGCAGTTCTTC,CAFNRVHANNEQFF
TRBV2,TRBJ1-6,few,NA,TGTGCCAGCAGTGCCGTCAGCTCAGCTTATAATTCACCCCTCCACTTT,CASSAVSSAYNSPLHF
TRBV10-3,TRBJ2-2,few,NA,TGTGCCATCAGCTCGCAGGGCCCCGGGGGCACCGGGGAGCTGTTTTTT,CAISSQGPGGTGELFF
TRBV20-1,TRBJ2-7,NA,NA,TGCAGTGCTTATGGGACCGCCCGAGGGTTCGAGCAGTACTTC,CSAYGTARGFEQYF
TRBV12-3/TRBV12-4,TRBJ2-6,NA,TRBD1,TGTGCCAGCAGGACTGGGACAGGGCTTTCTGGGGCCAACGTCCTGACTTTC,CASRTGTGLSGANVLTF
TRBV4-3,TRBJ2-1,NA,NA,TGCGCCAGCAGCCAAGATCCGGGGGGCGATGAGCAGTTCTTC,CASSQDPGGDEQFF
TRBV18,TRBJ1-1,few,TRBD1,TGTGCCAGCTCACCCTCACCGGGACAGGGTAAGGGGAACACTGAAGCTTTCTTT,CASSPSPGQGKGNTEAFF
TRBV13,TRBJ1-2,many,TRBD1,TGTGCCAGCAGCCCGAAGGGGGCATATGGCTACACCTTC,CASSPKGAYGYTF
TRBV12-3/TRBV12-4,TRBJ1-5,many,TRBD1,TGTGCCAGCACACCGAGGGGGCTACGCGATCAGCCCCAGCATTTT,CASTPRGLRDQPQHF
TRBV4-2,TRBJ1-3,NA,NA,TGTGCCAGCAGCCACGGACCGGGCTCTGGAAACACCATATATTTT,CASSHGPGSGNTIYF
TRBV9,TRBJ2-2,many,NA,TGTGCCAGCACCCAGAGGTCGAACACCGGGGAGCTGTTTTTT,CASTQRSNTGELFF
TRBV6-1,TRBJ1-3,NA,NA,TGTGCCAGCCGACCGGCCTTCTCTGGAAACACCATATATTTT,CASRPAFSGNTIYF
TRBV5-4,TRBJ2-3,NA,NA,TGTGCCAGCAGTTTACAACTACGCACAGATACGCAGTATTTT,CASSLQLRTDTQYF
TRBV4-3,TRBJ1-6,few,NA,TGCGCCAGCAGCCAAGAGGACCGATTACATTCACCCCTCCACTTT,CASSQEDRLHSPLHF
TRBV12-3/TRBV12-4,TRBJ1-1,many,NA,TGTGCCAGCAGTGAGACAGGGAACACTGAAGCTTTCTTT,CASSETGNTEAFF
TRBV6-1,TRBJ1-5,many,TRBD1,TGTGCCAGCAGCTCTCTGGGACAGAATAGCAATCAGCCCCAGCATTTT,CASSSLGQNSNQPQHF
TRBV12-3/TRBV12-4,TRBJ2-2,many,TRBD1,TGTGCCAGCAGCAACACAGGGGGCATCGGGGAGCTGTTTTTT,CASSNTGGIGELFF
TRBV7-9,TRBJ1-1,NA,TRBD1,TGTGCCAGCAGCTTAAATCGACAGGGGAACACTGAAGCTTTCTTT,CASSLNRQGNTEAFF
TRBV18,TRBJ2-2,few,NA,TGTGCCAGCTCACCAGACAGTCGAGTGTCCACCGGGGAGCTGTTTTTT,CASSPDSRVSTGELFF
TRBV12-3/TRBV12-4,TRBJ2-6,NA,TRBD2,TGTACCAGCAGTCCCGGTCTAGCGGGGGGCGTCCCTGGGGCCAACGTCCTGACTTTC,CTSSPGLAGGVPGANVLTF
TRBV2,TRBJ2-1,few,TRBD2,TGTGCCAGCAGCCGAACCGGGACTAGCGGCAGTGAGCAGTTCTTC,CASSRTGTSGSEQFF
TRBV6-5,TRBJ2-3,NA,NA,TGTGCCAGCAGTCACGGGACATCGTCACAGGCAGATACGCAGTATTTT,CASSHGTSSQADTQYF
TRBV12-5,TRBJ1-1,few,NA,TGTGCTAGTGGTTCCTCTGGGGGCGCAAAGGGAGCTTTCTTT,CASGSSGGAKGAFF
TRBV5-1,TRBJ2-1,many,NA,TGTGCCAGCAGCTTAGCCAATGAGCAGTTCTTC,CASSLANEQFF
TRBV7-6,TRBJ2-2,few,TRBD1,TGTGCCAGCAGCTTCGCGGGACAGGGCAACGGGGAGCTGTTTTTT,CASSFAGQGNGELFF
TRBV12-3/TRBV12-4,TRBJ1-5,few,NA,TGTGCCAGCAGTTTAAGAGGGGGAGATCAGCCCCAGCATTTT,CASSLRGGDQPQHF
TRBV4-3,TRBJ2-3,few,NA,TGCGCCAGCAGCCAAGATAGGGGGTGGGGCACAGATACGCAGTATTTT,CASSQDRGWGTDTQYF
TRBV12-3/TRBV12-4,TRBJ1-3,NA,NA,TGTGCCAGCAGTTGGGCGGTAGGAAACACCATATATTTT,CASSWAVGNTIYF
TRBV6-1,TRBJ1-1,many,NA,TGTGCCAGCAGTCCCGGGACATTGATGAACACTGAAGCTTTCTTT,CASSPGTLMNTEAFF
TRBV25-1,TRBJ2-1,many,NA,TGTGCCAGCAGCCCCTTTGGGGTAGAGCAGTTCTTC,CASSPFGVEQFF
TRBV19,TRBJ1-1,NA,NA,TGTGCCAGTAGTATGGCCCGGGGTACTGAAGCTTTCTTT,CASSMARGTEAFF
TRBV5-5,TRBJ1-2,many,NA,TGTGCCAGCAGCCAGAACGGGGCCTATGGCTACACCTTC,CASSQNGAYGYTF
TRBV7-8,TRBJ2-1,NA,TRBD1,TGTGCCAGCAGCCCGAATCAGGGGGCGCGGTACAATGAGCAGTTCTTC,CASSPNQGARYNEQFF
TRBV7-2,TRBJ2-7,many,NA,TGTGCCAGCAGCTCATCTAGCAGCTACGAGCAGTACTTC,CASSSSSSYEQYF
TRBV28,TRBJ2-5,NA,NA,TGTGCCAGCGGCCGCCGACCCATGAAGACCCAGTACTTC,CASGRRPMKTQYF
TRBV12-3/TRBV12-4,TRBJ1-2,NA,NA,TGTGCCAGCAGTTTAAGCCCGGGTGGCGTTAACTATGGCTACACCTTC,CASSLSPGGVNYGYTF
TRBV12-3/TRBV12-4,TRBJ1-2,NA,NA,TGTGCCAGCAGTTCCTCCCTGGGGGCTCTTCAGGGCTACACCTTC,CASSSSLGALQGYTF
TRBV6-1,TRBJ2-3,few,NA,TGTGCCAGCAGACAGGGTCCGAGTGGTGATACGCAGTATTTT,CASRQGPSGDTQYF
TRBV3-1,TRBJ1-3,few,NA,TGTGCCAGCAGCCAAGACCGTGGAGGTTACACCATATATTTT,CASSQDRGGYTIYF
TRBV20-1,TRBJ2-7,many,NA,TGCAGTGTTTCGGGGAACTACGAGCAGTACTTC,CSVSGNYEQYF
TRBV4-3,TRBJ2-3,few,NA,TGCGCCAGCAGCCAAGCGATTCCCCGTTATCCGCAGTATTTT,CASSQAIPRYPQYF